A single sample gave rise to the 17 T cell receptor beta chains below, sequenced in a study of T cell changes during pregnancy in multiple sclerosis. Repertoires were generated with immunoSEQ multiplex PCR, while TCRdb's copy carries only in-frame clones and drops some. The sample contains tens of thousands of clones, around 94% of which appear only once. Sequences were derived from CD8+ T cells from peripheral blood mononuclear cells, sampled after pregnancy. These receptors originate from a female donor with multiple sclerosis, enrolled in a pregnancy study.

The gene calls are TRBV27 and TRBJ1-5; D gene uncertain. CDR1 and CDR2 from the germline V gene are MNHEY and SMNVEV (reference sequence). The CDR3 contains 14 residues. V lost 5 bases and J 0 bases, leaving 8 bases between the germline ends. CDR3 bases: TGTGCCAGCAGTCCACAAGTTAGCAATCAGCCCCAGCATTTT. As protein: CASSPQVSNQPQHF.

This clone is a singleton in its sample. The chain couples TRBV30 to TRBJ2-7; D gene uncertain. The germline CDR1 and CDR2 sequences are GTSNPN and SVGIG (reference sequence). V lost 8 bases to trimming and J lost 2 bases, with 16 bases between them. The CDR3 contains 13 residues. CDR3 bases: TGTGCCACTATCACCCCACGGGCCTACGAGCAGTACTTC. Its protein product is CATITPRAYEQYF.

Only one count was recorded for this clone. CDR3 DNA sequence: TGTGCCAGCAGATACAGGGAAGGGGCGGAGACCCAGTACTTC. As protein: CASRYREGAETQYF. The chain links TRBV11-2 to TRBJ2-5; tentative D call: TRBD1 (6 bases). The V gene's germline CDR1 is SGHAT and CDR2 FQNNGV. Between the trimmed V and J ends, which lost 6 bases and 5 bases, there was a span of 16 bases. This CDR3 comprises 14 residues.

The rearrangement uses TRBV27 and TRBJ2-1; D might be TRBD2 (6 bases). The CDR3 consists of 14 residues. V dropped 3 bases and J dropped 4 bases, with 10 bases sitting between them. Germline loops: CDR1 MNHEY, CDR2 SMNVEV (reference sequence). The CDR3 loop is CASSFISGYNEQFF. The CDR3 nucleotides are TGTGCCAGCAGTTTTATTAGCGGATACAATGAGCAGTTCTTC.

The rearrangement uses TRBV4-3 and TRBJ2-7; 7 bases line up with TRBD1. The J segment lost 1 base and the V segment lost 5 bases, leaving 5 bases of the junction unmatched. This CDR3 is 14 amino acids long. Per the germline V gene, CDR1 is LGHNA and CDR2 is YSLEER. For the CDR3, the DNA is TGCGCCAGCAGCTTCTCCAGGGGGTCCTACGAGCAGTACTTC. Protein sequence: CASSFSRGSYEQYF.

The chain carries TRBV19 and TRBJ2-7, with TRBD2 as a possible D gene (5 bases). Germline-derived CDR1 and CDR2 are LNHDA and SQIVND (reference sequence). Deletions cut 3 bases from V and 5 bases from J, with 14 bases between. This CDR3 region has 14 residues. As DNA, the CDR3 is TGTGCCAGTAGTATCTACGAGGGCTTCCACGAGCAGTACTTC. It translates to CASSIYEGFHEQYF.

This clone occurred once. This chain joins TRBV19 and TRBJ2-7; D perhaps matches TRBD2 (6 bases). Germline V lookup: CDR1 LNHDA, CDR2 SQIVND (reference sequence). Trimming took off 3 bases at V and 4 bases at J, with 13 bases between the two ends. This CDR3 region has 14 residues. The CDR3 sequence: CASSIAGGEYEQYF. The CDR3 DNA is TGTGCCAGTAGTATCGCCGGGGGTGAGTACGAGCAGTACTTC.

This chain connects TRBV5-1 to TRBJ1-2, with D possibly TRBD1 on 6 matching bases. The CDR3 is 15 amino acids. Trimming removed 3 bases from V and 6 bases from J, with 18 bases in between. Germline V CDR1 and CDR2: SGHRS, YFSETQ. The CDR3 DNA reads TGCGCCAGCAGCTCGTCACAGGGTCGGGCAGATGGCTACACCTTC. Translated: CASSSSQGRADGYTF.

The J gene is TRBJ2-1, the V gene TRBV7-9, with D hard to call. Germline V gene data show CDR1 as SEHNR and CDR2 as FQNEAQ (reference sequence). The CDR3 spans 13 residues. Between the trimmed V and J ends, which lost 1 base and 7 bases, there was a span of 8 bases. The CDR3 bases are TGTGCCAGCAGCTTAGGGTACAGAAATGAGCAGTTCTTC. It specifies CASSLGYRNEQFF.

As to this clone: Compared with germline, one end of the junction differs, possibly owing to a read error. The chain employs TRBV13 and TRBJ1-1, with 9 bases that match TRBD1. Germline lookup yields CDR1 PRHDT and CDR2 FYEKMQ (reference sequence). CDR3 size: 15 residues. CDR3 coding DNA: TGTGCCAGCACCTTACCGGGACAGGGGAACACTGAAGCTTTCTTT. It is translated as CASTLPGQGNTEAFF. Supplemented by reference TRBV13 and TRBJ1-1, the full variable domain reads AAGVIQSPRHLIKEKRETATLKCYPIPRHDTVYWYQQGPGQDPQFLISFYEKMQSDKGSIPDRFSAQQFSDYHSELNMSSLELGDSALYFCASTLPGQGNTEAFFGQGTRLTVV.

The chain recombines TRBV19 with TRBJ1-1, with 8 positions matching TRBD1. From germline, CDR1 is LNHDA and CDR2 SQIVND (reference sequence). The CDR3 covers 13 residues. J gave up 3 bases and V 7 bases, and 4 bases lay outside the gene matches. The CDR3 spells CASTTGGDTEAFF. CDR3 bases: TGTGCCAGTACAACAGGGGGGGACACTGAAGCTTTCTTT. Drawing the rest from reference TRBV19 and TRBJ1-1, the complete variable domain is DGGITQSPKYLFRKEGQNVTLSCEQNLNHDAMYWYRQDPGQGLRLIYYSQIVNDFQKGDIAEGYSVSREKKESFPLTVTSAQKNPTAFYLCASTTGGDTEAFFGQGTRLTVV.

This chain links TRBV4-1 with TRBJ1-2; TRBD1 agrees at 10 bases. CDR1 is MGHRA and CDR2 is YSYEKL in the germline V gene. Trimming took 5 bases from V and 7 from J; bases not matched to a gene: 7. The CDR3 has 14 amino acids. Written as DNA, the CDR3 is TGCGCCAGCAGCGCTTCCGGGACAGGGGCTGGCTACACCTTC. It is translated as CASSASGTGAGYTF.

The chain has TRBV10-2 and TRBJ2-2, with a weak D call TRBD2 (5 bases). Trimming pared 6 bases from V and 0 bases from J, leaving 11 bases between. The CDR3 loop spans 15 amino acids. The germline CDR1 and CDR2 sequences are WSHSY and SAAADI. CDR3 nucleotides: TGCGCCAGCAGGGACTTAATCGCGAACACCGGGGAGCTGTTTTTT. Its translation: CASRDLIANTGELFF.

J is TRBJ2-1 and V is TRBV7-9; 9 bases fit TRBD2. The V gene's germline CDR1 is SEHNR and CDR2 FQNEAQ (reference sequence). The CDR3 runs to 16 residues. The ends lost 2 bases at V and 4 bases at J; junction bases unmatched: 6. In DNA, the CDR3 is TGTGCCAGCAGCTTAAATCTAGCGGGACCATACAATGAGCAGTTCTTC. It is translated as CASSLNLAGPYNEQFF.

The chain has TRBV7-9 and TRBJ2-7, with 10 bases identical to TRBD1. V gave up 5 bases and J gave up 2 bases; unmatched junction bases: 9. The CDR3 totals 16 residues. CDR1 and CDR2 (germline): SEHNR, FQNEAQ (reference sequence). The CDR3 here is CASSPHTGQGTYEQYF. CDR3 nucleotides: TGTGCCAGCAGCCCTCATACGGGACAGGGGACCTACGAGCAGTACTTC.

The chain joins TRBV4-1 to TRBJ2-5, with D unresolved. Germline CDR1 MGHRA, CDR2 YSYEKL. The CDR3 spans 15 residues. The V gene lost 3 bases and the J gene lost 3 bases, with 14 bases spanning the gap. CDR3 coding DNA: TGCGCCAGCAGCCAGGTCCTCGACTGGGAAGAGACCCAGTACTTC. This gives the protein CASSQVLDWEETQYF.

The chain carries TRBV5-1 and TRBJ2-1; a weak D match, TRBD2 (6 bases). In germline, CDR1 is SGHRS, CDR2 YFSETQ. Trimming left V 4 bases short and J 4 bases short, with 27 bases between. The CDR3 spans 19 residues. This CDR3 is CASSPEVDYPPSSYNEQFF. DNA for the CDR3: TGCGCCAGCAGCCCGGAGGTGGACTACCCGCCCTCGAGTTACAATGAGCAGTTCTTC. The full variable domain, in which reference TRBV5-1 and TRBJ2-1 provide the parts outside the CDR3, is KAGVTQTPRYLIKTRGQQVTLSCSPISGHRSVSWYQQTPGQGLQFLFEYFSETQRNKGNFPGRFSGRQFSNSRSEMNVSTLELGDSALYLCASSPEVDYPPSSYNEQFFGPGTRLTVL.